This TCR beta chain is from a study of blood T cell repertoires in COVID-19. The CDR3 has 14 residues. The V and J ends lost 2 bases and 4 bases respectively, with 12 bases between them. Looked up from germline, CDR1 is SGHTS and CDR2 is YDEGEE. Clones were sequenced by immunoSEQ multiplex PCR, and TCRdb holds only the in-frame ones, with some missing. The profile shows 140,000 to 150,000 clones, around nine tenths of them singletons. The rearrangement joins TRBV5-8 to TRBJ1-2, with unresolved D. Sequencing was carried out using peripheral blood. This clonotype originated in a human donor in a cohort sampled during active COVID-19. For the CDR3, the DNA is TGTGCCAGCAGCTTATCCTTAGCGGGCTATGGCTACACCTTC. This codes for CASSLSLAGYGYTF. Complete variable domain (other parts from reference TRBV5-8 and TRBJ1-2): EAGVTQSPTHLIKTRGQQATLRCSPISGHTSVYWYQQALGLGLQFLLWYDEGEERNRGNFPPRFSGRQFPNYSSELNVNALELEDSALYLCASSLSLAGYGYTFGSGTRLTVV.